The clone carrying this T cell receptor beta chain is medium-sized (0.01 to 0.1%) within its sample. The antigen is not known. This specimen comes from a study of metastatic and nonmetastatic thyroid tumors. TCRdb reprocessed the PCR reads via MiXCR. The sample gives 6,000 to 8,500 clones, roughly a quarter of which show up once; roughly 15% is in the top ten. All patients reached thyroid surgery having received no treatment beforehand. Study-level findings and limits: Reports indicated that malignant thyroid tumors showed significantly higher TCR beta diversity than benign nodules did, in blood and tumor.

CDR1 SGHKS and CDR2 YYEKEE come from the germline V gene (reference sequence). With 0 bases removed from V and 3 bases from J, the gap between germline ends came to 13 bases. CDR3 size: 15 residues. The sequenced material came from adjacent normal tissue. The sequence came from a male donor with papillary thyroid cancer or a benign thyroid nodule (not recorded which). Some clones in this sample may be carry-over from other donors' samples. The genes are TRBV5-5 and TRBJ2-7; the D is unclear. DNA for the CDR3: TGTGCCAGCAGCTTGGCCGCCTCGCGGAACTACGAGCAGTACTTC. Translation gives CASSLAASRNYEQYF.